One sample yielded the 11 T cell receptor beta chains listed below, sequenced in a study of cytomegalovirus exposure and HLA in healthy donors. Primers: 60 Vbeta forward and 13 Jbeta reverse. The assay was immunoSEQ multiplex PCR, and TCRdb's table has in-frame clones only and misses some. The sample contains 120,000 to 150,000 clones, roughly 9.4% of which appear only once. What was sequenced was PBMCs. These receptors were collected from a male donor in good health and CMV-seronegative.

The V gene is TRBV4-3, the J gene TRBJ1-2; D unclear. The V end lost 0 bases, the J end lost 4 bases, and 9 bases lay between the germline ends. Germline V CDR1 and CDR2: LGHNA, YSLEER. This CDR3 contains 14 residues. CDR3 loop: CASSQDLLTYGYTF. The CDR3 DNA reads as TGCGCCAGCAGCCAAGATCTCCTAACCTATGGCTACACCTTC.

This clone was counted only a few times. The rearrangement uses TRBV4-1 and TRBJ1-4, with 8 nucleotides matching TRBD1. Germline V gene lookup returns CDR1 MGHRA and CDR2 YSYEKL. The CDR3 is 14 residues long. The trim removed 4 bases at V and 8 bases at J, leaving 6 bases unmatched. CDR3 amino acids: CASSPTGVREKLFF. The CDR3 DNA sequence: TGCGCCAGCAGCCCGACAGGGGTTAGAGAAAAACTGTTTTTT.

As DNA, the CDR3 is TGTGCCAGCAGTTACTCAGACGGTTACGGGGGGGGTGAGCAGTTCTTC. Residues: CASSYSDGYGGGEQFF. The rearrangement links TRBV6-5 to TRBJ2-1; 8 bases agree with TRBD2. The CDR3 covers 16 residues. With V trimmed by 0 bases and J by 9 bases, 10 bases remained unmatched. Per the germline V gene, CDR1 is MNHEY and CDR2 is SVGAGI.

This clone was seen a few times. The chain's CDR3 is CASSIGGAAGYTF. CDR3 nucleotides: TGTGCCAGTAGTATAGGGGGAGCGGCTGGCTACACCTTC. The chain uses TRBV19 and TRBJ1-2; no reliable D call. The germline V gene encodes CDR1 LNHDA and CDR2 SQIVND (reference sequence). The V and J ends lost 1 base and 7 bases respectively, with 10 bases between them. The CDR3 length is 13 residues.

The CDR3 nucleotides read TGTGCCAGCGGAGACTCTGGGGCCAACGTCCTGACTTTC. This encodes CASGDSGANVLTF. The V call is TRBV28, the J call TRBJ2-6; no clear D. Trimming removed 8 bases at V and 0 bases at J, with 5 bases between. CDR1 MDHEN and CDR2 SYDVKM come from the germline V gene. CDR3 length: 13 amino acids.

The gene calls are TRBV19 and TRBJ2-7; D might be TRBD1 (6 bases). This CDR3 region has 14 residues. V was trimmed by 4 bases and J by 3 bases, leaving 13 bases between them. CDR1 is LNHDA, CDR2 SQIVND, per germline (reference sequence). CDR3 protein: CASSTLTGFYEQYF. The CDR3, as DNA: TGTGCCAGTAGTACCCTTACAGGGTTCTACGAGCAGTACTTC.

This clone was counted a few times. The J gene is TRBJ2-5, the V gene TRBV27; 8 nucleotides agree with TRBD2. The length of the CDR3 is 15 residues. J lost 5 bases, V lost 0 bases, and 5 bases had no gene match. Per germline, CDR1 MNHEY and CDR2 SMNVEV (reference sequence). The CDR3 loop reads CASSLSAGGGETQYF. The CDR3 DNA reads TGTGCCAGCAGTTTATCTGCGGGAGGTGGTGAGACCCAGTACTTC.

The genes are TRBV5-4 and TRBJ2-3; tentatively, D is TRBD2 (5 bases). Germline CDR1 and CDR2: SGHNT and YYREEE (reference sequence). This CDR3 is 16 amino acids long. Trimming removed 3 bases at V and 2 bases at J, with 16 bases between. CDR3: CASSSDLGHVTDTQYF. Here the CDR3 DNA reads TGTGCCAGCAGCTCGGACTTGGGCCACGTCACAGATACGCAGTATTTT.

This clone was found a few times. J is TRBJ1-1 and V is TRBV7-9; a weak D match, TRBD1 (6 bases). The V gene's germline CDR1 is SEHNR and CDR2 FQNEAQ (reference sequence). The CDR3 length is 14 residues. The V gene lost 4 bases and the J gene lost 7 bases, with 16 bases spanning the gap. CDR3 region: CASSSQGYDFEAFF. The CDR3 nucleotides are TGTGCCAGCAGCTCCCAGGGGTACGACTTTGAAGCTTTCTTT.

In regard to this clone: Other DNA sequences of this sample code for an identical CDR3. V is TRBV28 and J is TRBJ2-7; 10 nucleotides agree with TRBD1. J lost 3 bases, V lost 5 bases, and 4 bases had no gene match. Germline V gene data show CDR1 as MDHEN and CDR2 as SYDVKM. The CDR3 sequence is 14 residues long. The CDR3 protein is CASSLRDRGYEQYF. CDR3 sequence (DNA): TGTGCCAGCAGTCTCCGGGACAGGGGCTACGAGCAGTACTTC.

This clone was seen a handful of times. V gene TRBV5-4 combines with J gene TRBJ2-2, with a possible D match to TRBD2 (5 bases). V was cut by 4 bases and J by 1 base, with 11 bases left in between. From germline, CDR1 is SGHNT and CDR2 YYREEE (reference sequence). The CDR3 consists of 15 residues. CDR3 sequence (DNA): TGTGCCAGCAGCCGTACCGGGGTGAACACCGGGGAGCTGTTTTTT. Its protein product is CASSRTGVNTGELFF.